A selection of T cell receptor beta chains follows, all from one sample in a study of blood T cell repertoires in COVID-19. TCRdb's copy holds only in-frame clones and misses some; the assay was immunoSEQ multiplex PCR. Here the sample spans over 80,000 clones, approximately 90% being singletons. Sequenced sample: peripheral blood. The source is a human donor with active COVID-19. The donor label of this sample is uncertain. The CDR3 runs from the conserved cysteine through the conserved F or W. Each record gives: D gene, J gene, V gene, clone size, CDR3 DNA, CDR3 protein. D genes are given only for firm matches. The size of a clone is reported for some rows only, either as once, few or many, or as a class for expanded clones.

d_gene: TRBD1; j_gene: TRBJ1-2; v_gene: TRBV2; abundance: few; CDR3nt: TGTGCCAGCAGTGCCCGGGACAGGGCCGTTATGGGCTACACCTTC; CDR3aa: CASSARDRAVMGYTF
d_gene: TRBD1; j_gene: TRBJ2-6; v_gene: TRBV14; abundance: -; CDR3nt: TGTGCCAGCAGGGCCGGGACAGGGGCGGTTAACTCTGGGGCCAACGTCCTGACTTTC; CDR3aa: CASRAGTGAVNSGANVLTF
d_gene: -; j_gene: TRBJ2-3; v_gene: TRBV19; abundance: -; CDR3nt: TGTGCCAGTAGACGAACAGGGATCGGGGGCACAGATACGCAGTATTTT; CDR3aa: CASRRTGIGGTDTQYF
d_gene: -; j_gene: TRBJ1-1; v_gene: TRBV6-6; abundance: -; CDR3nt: TGTGCCAGCAGCGAAGGACAGAGGGGTTTCTTT; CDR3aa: CASSEGQRGFF
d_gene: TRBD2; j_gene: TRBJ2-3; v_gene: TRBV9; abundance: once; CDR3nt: TGTGCCAGCAGCACGCGGGGGGTTAGCGACCTTATACCTAGCACAGATACGCAGTATTTT; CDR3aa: CASSTRGVSDLIPSTDTQYF
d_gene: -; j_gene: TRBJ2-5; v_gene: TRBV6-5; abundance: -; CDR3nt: TGTGCCAGCCGGGTAGTACTCCAAGAGACCCAGTACTTC; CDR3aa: CASRVVLQETQYF
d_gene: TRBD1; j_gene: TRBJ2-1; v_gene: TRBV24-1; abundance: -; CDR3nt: TGTGCCACCAGCACGTCCGGGACAGGGCGTAACAATGAGCAGTTCTTC; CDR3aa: CATSTSGTGRNNEQFF
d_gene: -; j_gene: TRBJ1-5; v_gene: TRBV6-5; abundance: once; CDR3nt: TGTGCCAGCAGTTACCGGGTGGCCGATCAGCCCCAGCATTTT; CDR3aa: CASSYRVADQPQHF
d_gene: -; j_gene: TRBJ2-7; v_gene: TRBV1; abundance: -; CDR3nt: TGCACCAGCAGCCAAGGACCGGGACAGGCGTCCTACGAGCAGTACTTC; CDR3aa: CTSSQGPGQASYEQYF
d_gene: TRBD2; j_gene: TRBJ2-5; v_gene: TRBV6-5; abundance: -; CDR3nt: TGTGCCAGCAGTCCTAGCGGGGTAGGGGAGACCCAGTACTTC; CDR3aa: CASSPSGVGETQYF
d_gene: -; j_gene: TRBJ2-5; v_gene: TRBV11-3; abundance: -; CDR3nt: TGTGCCAGCAGCGTGGGGGCGCGCGAGACCCAGTACTTC; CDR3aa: CASSVGARETQYF
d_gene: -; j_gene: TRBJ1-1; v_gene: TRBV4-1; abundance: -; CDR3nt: TGCGCCAGCAGCCCCTTGACAGGTAAGAACACTGAAGCTTTCTTT; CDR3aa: CASSPLTGKNTEAFF
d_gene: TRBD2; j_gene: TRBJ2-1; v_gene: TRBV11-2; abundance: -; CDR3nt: TGTGCCAGCAGCTTAGCTAGCGGGGGACTGGAGGAGCAGTTCTTC; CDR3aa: CASSLASGGLEEQFF
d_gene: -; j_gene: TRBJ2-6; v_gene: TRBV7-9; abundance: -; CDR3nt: TGTGCCAGCAGCTTAGAGGGGGCTGGGGCCAACGTCCTGACTTTC; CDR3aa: CASSLEGAGANVLTF
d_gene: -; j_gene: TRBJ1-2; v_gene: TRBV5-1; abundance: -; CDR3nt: TGCGCCAGCAGCACCGGGACTAACTATGGCTACACCTTC; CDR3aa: CASSTGTNYGYTF
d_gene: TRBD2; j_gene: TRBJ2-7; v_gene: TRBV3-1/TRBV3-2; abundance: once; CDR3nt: TGTGCCAGCAGCCAAGGACCCCCTAGCGGCGGTTGGTCCGAGCAGTACTTC; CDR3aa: CASSQGPPSGGWSEQYF
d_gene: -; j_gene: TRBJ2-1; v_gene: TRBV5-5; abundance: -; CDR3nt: TGTGCCAGCAGCTCCCCGGGGGTCGATGAGCAGTTCTTC; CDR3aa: CASSSPGVDEQFF
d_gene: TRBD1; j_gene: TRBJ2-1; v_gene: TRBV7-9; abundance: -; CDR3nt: TGTGCCAGCAGCTCCGGGACAGGGGGAGATGAGCAGTTCTTC; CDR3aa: CASSSGTGGDEQFF
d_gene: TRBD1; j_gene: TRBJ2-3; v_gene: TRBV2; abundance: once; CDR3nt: TGTGCCAGCCAGACAGGGGACCCCTACACAGATACGCAGTATTTT; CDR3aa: CASQTGDPYTDTQYF
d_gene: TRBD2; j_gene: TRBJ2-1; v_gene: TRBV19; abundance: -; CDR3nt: TGTGCCAGTAGTATAGTTGGGACTAGCCCGGCCAGTGAGCAGTTCTTC; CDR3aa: CASSIVGTSPASEQFF
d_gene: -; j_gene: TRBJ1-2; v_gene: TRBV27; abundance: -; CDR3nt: TGTGCCAGCAGTGTACAGGGATTTCTGGGCGGCTACACCTTC; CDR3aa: CASSVQGFLGGYTF
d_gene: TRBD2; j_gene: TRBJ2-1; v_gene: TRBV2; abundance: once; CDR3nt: TGTGCCAGCAGCTCTAGCGGGGGGGCCCTGAATGAGCAGTTCTTC; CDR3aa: CASSSSGGALNEQFF
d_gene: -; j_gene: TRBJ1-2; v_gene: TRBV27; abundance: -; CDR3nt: TGTGCCAGCACTGAGGCGCAGGGCATAGGATATAACTATGGCTACACCTTC; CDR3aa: CASTEAQGIGYNYGYTF
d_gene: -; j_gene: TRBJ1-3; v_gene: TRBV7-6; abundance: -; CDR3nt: TGTGCCAGCAGCTTCTGGACAGACAATTCCTCTGGAAACACCATATATTTT; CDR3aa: CASSFWTDNSSGNTIYF
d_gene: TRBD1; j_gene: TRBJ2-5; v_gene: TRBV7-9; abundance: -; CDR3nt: TGTGCCAGCAGCTTTGACAGGGTGCAAGTTGCCCAGTACTTC; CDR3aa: CASSFDRVQVAQYF
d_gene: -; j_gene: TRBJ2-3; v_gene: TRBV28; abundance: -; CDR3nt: TGTGCCAGCAGTCGGGACTTGGCCCTGGCAGATACGCAGTATTTT; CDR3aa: CASSRDLALADTQYF
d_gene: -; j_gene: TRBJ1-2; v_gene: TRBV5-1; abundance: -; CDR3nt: TGCGCCACGTCGGTTGGGGGGGCTGACTATGGCTACACCTTC; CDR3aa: CATSVGGADYGYTF
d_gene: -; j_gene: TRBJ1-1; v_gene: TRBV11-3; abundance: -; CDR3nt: TGTGCCAGCAGCTTGTCAGAGAACACTGAAGCTTTCTTT; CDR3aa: CASSLSENTEAFF
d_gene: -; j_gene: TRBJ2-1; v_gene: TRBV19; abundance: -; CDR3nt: TGTGCCAGTAGCCCCCACGGGAGTCTCAATGAGCAGTTCTTC; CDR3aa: CASSPHGSLNEQFF
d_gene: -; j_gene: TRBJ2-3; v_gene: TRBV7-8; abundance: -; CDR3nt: TGTGCCAGCAGCTTGGCGGGGTACACAGATACGCAGTATTTT; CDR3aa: CASSLAGYTDTQYF
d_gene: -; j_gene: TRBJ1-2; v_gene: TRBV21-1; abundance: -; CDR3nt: TGTGCCAGCAGCAAACTACAATTCCGGGGGACCGCCAATGGCTACACCTTC; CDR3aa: CASSKLQFRGTANGYTF
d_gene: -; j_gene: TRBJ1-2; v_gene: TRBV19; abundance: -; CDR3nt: TGTGCCAGTAGTCCCTCGGAGGTTGATTATGGCTACACCTTC; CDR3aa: CASSPSEVDYGYTF
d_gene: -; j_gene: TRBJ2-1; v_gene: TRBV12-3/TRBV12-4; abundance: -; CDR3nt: TGTGCCAGCAGTTCGACAGATTACAATGAGCAGTTCTTC; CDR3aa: CASSSTDYNEQFF
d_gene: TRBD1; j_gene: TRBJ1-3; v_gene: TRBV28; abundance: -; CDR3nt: TGTGCCAGCAGGCCAAGTGAGGGGGCGCCTGGAAACACCATATATTTT; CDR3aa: CASRPSEGAPGNTIYF
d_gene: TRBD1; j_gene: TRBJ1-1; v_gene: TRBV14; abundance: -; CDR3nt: TGTGCCAGCAGCCGAGCAACGGGACAGGCCGTTGAAGCTTTCTTT; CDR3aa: CASSRATGQAVEAFF
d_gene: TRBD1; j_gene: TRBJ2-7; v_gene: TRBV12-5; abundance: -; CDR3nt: TGTGCTAGTGGGCCGGGACAGACCTTAGTGGAGCAGTACTTC; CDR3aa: CASGPGQTLVEQYF
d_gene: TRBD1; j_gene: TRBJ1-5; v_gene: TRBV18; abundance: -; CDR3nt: TGTGCCAGCTCACCGTCGGGCGGGACAGGGTATCAGCCCCAGCATTTT; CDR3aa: CASSPSGGTGYQPQHF